This T cell receptor (beta chain) is from a study of blood T cell repertoires in COVID-19. Study as a whole: COVID-19 samples collected from the United States, Italy and Spain covered acute and convalescent phases. T cells, B-cell-depleted T cells, or PBMCs supplied cDNA or gDNA.

Germline CDR1 reads SEHNR; CDR2 reads FQNEAQ (reference sequence). This CDR3 has 11 amino acids. Trimming shortened V by 8 bases and J by 7 bases, and 11 bases separated the two germline ends. Data came from immunoSEQ multiplex PCR; TCRdb stores just in-frame clones and leaves some out. The sample lists some 180,000 clones; approximately 82% were seen once. Individuals aged roughly 18 to 95 years were recruited from fewer than 25 US areas. Assignments of participants to cohorts depended upon their own reported clinical history. Sequencing input: PBMCs or T cells enriched from blood (not recorded which). The V and J genes are TRBV7-9 and TRBJ1-2; no clear D. The clonotype originates from a woman between 55 and 75 years old with acute COVID-19. CDR3 sequence (DNA): TGTGCCAGCGCAGATTCAGGTGGCTACACCTTC. Translation: CASADSGGYTF. The full variable domain, its missing parts supplied by reference TRBV7-9 and TRBJ1-2, is DTGVSQNPRHKITKRGQNVTFRCDPISEHNRLYWYRQTLGQGPEFLTYFQNEAQLEKSRLLSDRFSAERPKGSFSTLEIQRTEQGDSAMYLCASADSGGYTFGSGTRLTVV.